This TCR beta chain was obtained from a study of early T cells in non-severe SARS-CoV-2 infection. CDR1 is SGHVS and CDR2 is FNYEAQ in the germline V gene. The V end lost 7 bases, the J end lost 2 bases, and 13 bases lay between the germline ends. The CDR3 loop spans 14 amino acids. cDNA molecules, individually, were tagged with unique molecular identifiers. TCRdb re-analysed the 5' RACE reads in MiXCR, keeping a single row per CDR3 protein. In the table there are nearly 80,000 distinct CDR3 sequences, around 13% of which are singletons. This clonotype was seen at least ten times. The TCR comes from an adult who was a healthcare worker with PCR-confirmed SARS-CoV-2 infection or an uninfected control (not recorded which). Sequencing was performed on whole blood. The chain employs TRBV7-6 and TRBJ2-3, with no clear D. The CDR3, as DNA: TGTGCCAGCACCCTGGGCAGTATCACAGATACGCAGTATTTT. Protein sequence: CASTLGSITDTQYF.